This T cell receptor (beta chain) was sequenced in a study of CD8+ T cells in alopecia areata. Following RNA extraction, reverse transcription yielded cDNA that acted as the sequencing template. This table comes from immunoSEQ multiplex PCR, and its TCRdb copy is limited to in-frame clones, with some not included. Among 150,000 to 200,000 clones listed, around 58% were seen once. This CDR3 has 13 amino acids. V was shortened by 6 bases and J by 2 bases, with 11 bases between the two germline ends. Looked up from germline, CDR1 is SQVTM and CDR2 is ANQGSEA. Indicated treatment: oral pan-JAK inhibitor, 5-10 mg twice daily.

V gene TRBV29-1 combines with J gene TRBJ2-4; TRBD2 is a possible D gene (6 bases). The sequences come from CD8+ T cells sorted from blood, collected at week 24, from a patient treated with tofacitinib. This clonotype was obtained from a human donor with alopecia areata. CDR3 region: CSVPGGTKNIQYF. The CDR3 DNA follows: TGCAGCGTCCCCGGCGGGACCAAAAACATTCAGTACTTC. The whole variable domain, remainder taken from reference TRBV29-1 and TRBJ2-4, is SAVISQKPSRDICQRGTSLTIQCQVDSQVTMMFWYRQQPGQSLTLIATANQGSEATYESGFVIDKFPISRPNLTFSTLTVSNMSPEDSSIYLCSVPGGTKNIQYFGAGTRLSVL.